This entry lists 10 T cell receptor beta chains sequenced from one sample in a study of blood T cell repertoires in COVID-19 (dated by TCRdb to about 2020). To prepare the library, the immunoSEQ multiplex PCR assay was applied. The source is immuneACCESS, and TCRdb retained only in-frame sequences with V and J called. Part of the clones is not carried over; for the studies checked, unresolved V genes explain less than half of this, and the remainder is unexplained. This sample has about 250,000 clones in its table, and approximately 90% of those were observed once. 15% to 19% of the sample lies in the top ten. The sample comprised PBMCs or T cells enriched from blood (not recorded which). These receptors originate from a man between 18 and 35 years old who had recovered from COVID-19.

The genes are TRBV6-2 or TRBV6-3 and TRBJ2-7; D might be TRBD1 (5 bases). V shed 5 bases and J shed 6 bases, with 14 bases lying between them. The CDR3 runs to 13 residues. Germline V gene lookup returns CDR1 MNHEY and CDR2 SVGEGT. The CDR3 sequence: CASSTGQGSEQYF. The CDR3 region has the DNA TGTGCCAGCAGTACCGGGCAGGGAAGCGAGCAGTACTTC.

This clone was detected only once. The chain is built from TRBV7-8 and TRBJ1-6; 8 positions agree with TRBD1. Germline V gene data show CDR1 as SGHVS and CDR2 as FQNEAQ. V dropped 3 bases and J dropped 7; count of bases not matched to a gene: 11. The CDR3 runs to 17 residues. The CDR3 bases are TGTGCCAGCAGCTTGGGGACTTTGCGGACAGGGAATTCACCCCTCCACTTT. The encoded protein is CASSLGTLRTGNSPLHF.

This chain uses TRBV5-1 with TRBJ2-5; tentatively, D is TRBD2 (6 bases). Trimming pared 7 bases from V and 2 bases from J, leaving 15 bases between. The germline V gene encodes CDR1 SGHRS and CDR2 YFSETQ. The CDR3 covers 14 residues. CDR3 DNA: TGCGCCAGCGGGTTCGGGGGATGGCAAGAGACCCAGTACTTC. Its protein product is CASGFGGWQETQYF.

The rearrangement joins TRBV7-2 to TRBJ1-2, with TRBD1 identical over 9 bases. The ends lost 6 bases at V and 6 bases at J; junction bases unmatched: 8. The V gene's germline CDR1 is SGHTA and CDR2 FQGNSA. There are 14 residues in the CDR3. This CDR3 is CASSQGTGTHGYTF. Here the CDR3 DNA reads TGTGCCAGCAGTCAAGGGACAGGGACCCATGGCTACACCTTC.

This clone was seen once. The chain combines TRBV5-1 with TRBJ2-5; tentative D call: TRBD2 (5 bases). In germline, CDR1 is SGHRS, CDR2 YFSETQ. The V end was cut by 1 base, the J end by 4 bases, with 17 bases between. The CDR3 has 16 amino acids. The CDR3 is CASSLFPADGVETQYF. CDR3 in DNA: TGCGCCAGCAGCTTGTTTCCGGCCGACGGGGTAGAGACCCAGTACTTC.

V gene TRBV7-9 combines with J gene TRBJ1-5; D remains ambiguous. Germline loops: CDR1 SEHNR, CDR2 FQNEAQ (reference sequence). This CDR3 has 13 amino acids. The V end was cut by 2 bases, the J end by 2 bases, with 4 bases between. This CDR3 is CASSLSGNQPQHF. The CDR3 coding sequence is TGTGCCAGCAGCTTATCGGGCAATCAGCCCCAGCATTTT.

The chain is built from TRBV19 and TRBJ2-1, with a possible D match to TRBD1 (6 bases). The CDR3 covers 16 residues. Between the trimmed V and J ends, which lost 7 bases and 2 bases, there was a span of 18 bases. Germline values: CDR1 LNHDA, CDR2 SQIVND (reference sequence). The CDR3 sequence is CASMGAARGTYNEQFF. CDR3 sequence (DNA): TGTGCCAGTATGGGGGCCGCCAGGGGAACCTACAATGAGCAGTTCTTC.

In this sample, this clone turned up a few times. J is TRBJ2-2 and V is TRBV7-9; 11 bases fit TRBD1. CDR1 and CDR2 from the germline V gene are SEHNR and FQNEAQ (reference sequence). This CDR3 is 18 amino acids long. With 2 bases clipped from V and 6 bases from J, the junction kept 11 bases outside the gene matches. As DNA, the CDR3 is TGTGCCAGCAGCTTAAAACCGGGACAGGGGGTTTTGCCCGGGGAGCTGTTTTTT. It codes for CASSLKPGQGVLPGELFF.

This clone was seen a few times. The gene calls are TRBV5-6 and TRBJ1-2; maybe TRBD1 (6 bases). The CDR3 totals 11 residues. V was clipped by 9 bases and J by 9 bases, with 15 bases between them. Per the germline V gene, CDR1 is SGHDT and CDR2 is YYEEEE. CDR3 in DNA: TGTGCCACCTCGGGACACCGGAGCTACACCTTC. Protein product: CATSGHRSYTF.

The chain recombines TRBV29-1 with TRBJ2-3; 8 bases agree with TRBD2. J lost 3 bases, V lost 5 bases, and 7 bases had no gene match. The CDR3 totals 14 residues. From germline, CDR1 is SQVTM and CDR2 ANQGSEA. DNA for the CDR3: TGCAGCGTTCGGATAGCGGGGATAACAGATACGCAGTATTTT. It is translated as CSVRIAGITDTQYF.